The 6 T cell receptor beta chains presented below share a single source sample, sequenced in a study of T cell repertoires in ileal Crohn's disease (dated by TCRdb to between 2019 and 2020). In the paper's terms, the time point label means: inflamed ileum from the surgical specimen. The library was obtained by the immunoSEQ multiplex PCR assay. Here the immuneACCESS table is served through TCRdb, limited to in-frame sequences with V and J called. Missing clones are a known gap in these copies; in checked studies unresolved V genes cover under half, and the rest lacks a known reason. Counted in this sample were 13,000 or so clones; approximately 79% of them appeared once. Jointly, the top ten make up 11% to 15% of the sample. The sequenced sample consisted of ileal tissue. These receptors all come from an adult with Crohn's disease.

This clone was observed once. The gene calls are TRBV27 and TRBJ2-3, with no clear D. In germline, CDR1 is MNHEY, CDR2 SMNVEV (reference sequence). The CDR3 contains 15 residues. Deletions cut 2 bases from V and 2 bases from J, with 11 bases between. CDR3 sequence: CASSLAAQFTDTQYF. CDR3 nucleotides: TGTGCCAGCAGTTTAGCGGCACAGTTCACAGATACGCAGTATTTT.

The chain joins TRBV9 to TRBJ2-1; 8 positions agree with TRBD2. V dropped 0 bases and J dropped 6; count of bases not matched to a gene: 5. The germline gives CDR1 SGDLS, CDR2 YYNGEE. This CDR3 has 15 amino acids. The CDR3 coding sequence is TGTGCCAGCAGCGTAGCGGGGGGGCGAGCCAATGAGCAGTTCTTC. Translated, it gives CASSVAGGRANEQFF.

This sequence joins TRBV2 and TRBJ1-5; 10 bases match TRBD1. V dropped 6 bases and J dropped 4; count of bases not matched to a gene: 12. The length of the CDR3 is 17 residues. The germline V gene encodes CDR1 SNHLY and CDR2 FYNNEI. This CDR3 reads CASRGLTRDRGNQPQHF. In DNA form, the CDR3 reads TGTGCCAGCAGGGGTTTAACCCGGGACAGGGGTAATCAGCCCCAGCATTTT. Together with reference TRBV2 and TRBJ1-5, the CDR3 gives the full variable domain: EPEVTQTPSHQVTQMGQEVILRCVPISNHLYFYWYRQILGQKVEFLVSFYNNEISEKSEIFDDQFSVERPDGSNFTLKIRSTKLEDSAMYFCASRGLTRDRGNQPQHFGDGTRLSIL.

This clone is medium-sized in the sample. The genes are TRBV6-1 and TRBJ2-7; a possible D gene is TRBD2 (7 bases). The germline V and J ends were trimmed by 3 bases and 1 base, with 13 bases remaining between them. The CDR3 runs 15 residues. Germline CDR1 and CDR2: MNHNS and SASEGT. The CDR3 DNA is TGTGCCAGCAGTGAGGAGGGGGGGGGTTCCTACGAGCAGTACTTC. The encoded protein is CASSEEGGGSYEQYF.

The chain has TRBV5-6 and TRBJ1-1; D is ambiguous. The germline V gene encodes CDR1 SGHDT and CDR2 YYEEEE. With 3 bases removed from V and 2 bases from J, the gap between germline ends came to 20 bases. The CDR3 is made up of 17 amino acids. The CDR3 spells CASSSRRRTILNTEAFF. The CDR3 DNA sequence: TGTGCCAGCAGCTCACGACGGAGAACTATTCTTAACACTGAAGCTTTCTTT.

This clone qualifies as medium-sized. The V and J genes are TRBV2 and TRBJ1-1; no clear D. Germline V gene data show CDR1 as SNHLY and CDR2 as FYNNEI. V was cut by 10 bases and J by 6 bases, with 9 bases left in between. The CDR3 has 10 residues. The CDR3 loop reads CANSEAEAFF. The CDR3 nucleotides read TGTGCCAACTCGGAAGCTGAAGCTTTCTTT.